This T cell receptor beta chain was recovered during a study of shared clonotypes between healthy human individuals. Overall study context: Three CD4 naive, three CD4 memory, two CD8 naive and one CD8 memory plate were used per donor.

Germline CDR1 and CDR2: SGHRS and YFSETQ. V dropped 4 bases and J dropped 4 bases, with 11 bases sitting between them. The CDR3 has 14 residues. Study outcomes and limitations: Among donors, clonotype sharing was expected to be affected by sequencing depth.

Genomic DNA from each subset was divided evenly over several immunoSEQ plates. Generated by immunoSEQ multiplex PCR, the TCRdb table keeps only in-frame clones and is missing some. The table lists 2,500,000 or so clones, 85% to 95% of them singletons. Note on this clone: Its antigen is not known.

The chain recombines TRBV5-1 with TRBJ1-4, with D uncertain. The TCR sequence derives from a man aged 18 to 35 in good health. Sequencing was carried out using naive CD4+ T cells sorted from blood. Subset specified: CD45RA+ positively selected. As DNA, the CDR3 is TGCGCCAGCAGCCTGAAGCCTGATAATGAAAAACTGTTTTTT. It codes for CASSLKPDNEKLFF.